A single sample is the source of the 10 T cell receptor beta chains below, sequenced in a study of blood T cell repertoires in COVID-19. Only in-frame clones appear in the TCRdb table, and some are missing; sequencing was by immunoSEQ multiplex PCR. The sample has about 170,000 clones, around 80% seen once; the top ten hold 15% to 20%. Sequenced material: PBMCs or T cells enriched from blood (not recorded which). These receptors were collected from a woman in her 70s in a cohort exposed to, infected with or recovered from COVID-19 (not recorded which).

V is TRBV3-1 (or the pseudogene TRBV3-2) and J is TRBJ2-1, with 10 nucleotides matching TRBD2. Germline assignment: CDR1 LGHDT and CDR2 YNNKEL (reference sequence). This CDR3 spans 20 amino acids. V gave up 2 bases and J gave up 5 bases; unmatched junction bases: 18. In nucleotides, the CDR3 is TGTGCCAGCAGCCAATCCCCGGGTCGGCCTAGCGGGAGTAGGAACAATGAGCAGTTCTTC. Translated: CASSQSPGRPSGSRNNEQFF.

Here the CDR3 DNA reads TGTGCCAGCAGTCATGGGGCAGAAGACTCTGGAAACACCATATATTTT. Translation gives CASSHGAEDSGNTIYF. This sequence joins TRBV28 and TRBJ1-3; TRBD1 might be the D (5 bases). The CDR3 is 16 amino acids. V shed 5 bases and J shed 0 bases, with 14 bases lying between them. CDR1 is MDHEN and CDR2 is SYDVKM in the germline V gene.

V and J are TRBV24-1 and TRBJ2-7, with TRBD1 matching over 9 bases. CDR3 length equals 14 residues. Germline CDR1 and CDR2: KGHDR and SFDVKD. V dropped 3 bases and J dropped 6; count of bases not matched to a gene: 5. The CDR3 DNA sequence: TGTGCCACCAGTGATCCCAGGACAGGGGCCGAGCAGTACTTC. This encodes CATSDPRTGAEQYF.

The chain links TRBV10-2 to TRBJ2-5; TRBD2 matches at 7 bases. The trim removed 8 bases at V and 2 bases at J, leaving 5 bases unmatched. This CDR3 is built from 13 residues. Germline V gene sequence: CDR1 WSHSY, CDR2 SAAADI. The CDR3 region has the DNA TGCGCCAGCGGTAGACTAGCTCAAGAGACCCAGTACTTC. Protein sequence: CASGRLAQETQYF.

This clone was observed a handful of times. V and J are TRBV5-8 and TRBJ1-1, with a tentative D call TRBD1 (6 bases). Trimming shortened V by 1 base and J by 1 base, and 14 bases separated the two germline ends. The CDR3 contains 16 residues. Germline CDR1 and CDR2: SGHTS and YDEGEE. The CDR3 here is CASSLFTGSSNTEAFF. As DNA, the CDR3 is TGTGCCAGCAGCTTGTTCACAGGGAGTTCGAACACTGAAGCTTTCTTT.

This clone was counted a single time. The DNA for the CDR3 is TGTGCCAGCAGCCGTACAGGGGGCGATCAGCCCCAGCATTTT. Translation: CASSRTGGDQPQHF. The chain joins TRBV5-6 to TRBJ1-5; 9 bases map to TRBD1. J gave up 5 bases and V 4 bases, and 4 bases lay outside the gene matches. This CDR3 region has 14 residues. In germline, CDR1 is SGHDT, CDR2 YYEEEE.

The chain recombines TRBV28 with TRBJ1-6; 9 bases line up with TRBD1. V was clipped by 6 bases and J by 7 bases; unmatched bases: 13. This CDR3 is built from 17 residues. The germline CDR1 and CDR2 sequences are MDHEN and SYDVKM. CDR3: CASSWVDRGIGNSPLHF. CDR3 DNA sequence: TGTGCCAGCAGCTGGGTGGACAGGGGAATCGGGAATTCACCCCTCCACTTT.

The gene calls are TRBV6-5 and TRBJ2-2; TRBD2 matches 14 bases. J was trimmed by 5 bases and V by 6 bases; bases with no gene match: 2. The CDR3 spans 15 residues. Per germline, CDR1 MNHEY and CDR2 SVGAGI. CDR3 sequence: CASRGLAGETGELFF. The CDR3 DNA reads as TGTGCCAGCAGGGGACTAGCGGGAGAAACCGGGGAGCTGTTTTTT.

CDR3 sequence: CASSQANRGYNEQFF. CDR3 sequence (DNA): TGCGCCAGCAGCCAAGCAAACAGGGGATACAATGAGCAGTTCTTC. The V gene is TRBV4-3, the J gene TRBJ2-1, with TRBD1 matching 7 bases. The CDR3 sequence is 15 residues long. Trimming took 1 base from V and 4 from J; bases not matched to a gene: 4. The V gene's germline CDR1 is LGHNA and CDR2 YSLEER.

V usage is TRBV27 and J usage is TRBJ2-3; 12 positions agree with TRBD2. The CDR3 consists of 16 residues. The junction had 7 bases not matched to a gene; V was cut back by 0 bases and J by 9 bases. Germline CDR1 is MNHEY and CDR2 is SMNVEV (reference sequence). The CDR3 nucleotides are TGTGCCAGCAGTTTATCACTAGCGGGAGGTCTATGGACGCAGTATTTT. The encoded protein is CASSLSLAGGLWTQYF.